Presented here are 18 T cell receptor beta chains from one specimen sequenced in a study of response to subunit inactivated influenza vaccine. TCRdb re-analysed the RT-PCR reads in MiXCR, keeping a single row per CDR3 protein. The sample consists of about 160,000 distinct CDR3 sequences, under 13% of them appearing once. The sample here was non-naive T cells sorted from PBMCs, taken about 40 days after vaccination. The origin of the receptors is a man aged 45-65 years who received an inactivated influenza vaccine.

This clonotype was seen at least ten times. J is TRBJ2-7 and V is TRBV21-1; TRBD1 reflects the table's D call only, with no check against the DNA. TRBV21-1 counts as a pseudogene. The CDR3 sequence is 16 residues long. In DNA, the CDR3 is TGTGCCAGCAGCATTTCTTCCGGGACAGGGCCCTACGAGCAGTACTTC. It is translated as CASSISSGTGPYEQYF.

This sequence joins TRBV18 and TRBJ2-5; tentative D call: TRBD1 (5 bases). The CDR3 loop spans 13 amino acids. The V end was cut by 2 bases, the J end by 5 bases, with 9 bases between. Looked up from germline, CDR1 is KGHSH and CDR2 is LQKENI. CDR3 amino acids: CASSPAGFETQYF. The CDR3 DNA reads TGTGCCAGCTCACCAGCAGGGTTCGAGACCCAGTACTTC.

V and J are TRBV20-1 and TRBJ2-7; the D gene is possibly TRBD1 (6 bases). Looked up from germline, CDR1 is DFQATT and CDR2 is SNEGSKA (reference sequence). The V end lost 1 base, the J end lost 2 bases, and 15 bases lay between the germline ends. This CDR3 contains 15 residues. CDR3 DNA: TGCAGTGCTAGAGGGGGGACATACCTGCCCTACGAGCAGTACTTC. It yields the protein CSARGGTYLPYEQYF.

This clonotype was counted a few times. The chain links TRBV20-1 to TRBJ2-7; possibly TRBD2 for D (5 bases). Per germline, CDR1 DFQATT and CDR2 SNEGSKA (reference sequence). The V end was cut by 3 bases, the J end by 1 base, with 19 bases between. The CDR3 length is 16 residues. The CDR3 loop is CSASGSGPHLSYEQYF. CDR3 nucleotide sequence: TGCAGTGCTAGTGGCAGCGGACCACACTTATCCTACGAGCAGTACTTC.

The CDR3 DNA sequence: TGTGCCAGCAGCGCCCCCCCGGGGGGGGAGACCCAGTACTTC. It codes for CASSAPPGGETQYF. The chain joins TRBV7-2 to TRBJ2-5; 8 bases agree with TRBD2. J was trimmed by 5 bases and V by 5 bases; bases with no gene match: 7. The germline V gene has CDR1 SGHTA and CDR2 FQGNSA. The CDR3 spans 14 residues.

This clonotype appeared a few times. V gene TRBV20-1 combines with J gene TRBJ1-2, with D possibly TRBD1 on 6 matching bases. V lost 1 base and J lost 5, with 14 bases in between. This CDR3 spans 14 amino acids. Germline CDR1 is DFQATT and CDR2 is SNEGSKA (reference sequence). The CDR3 loop is CSARGLTGEYGYTF. CDR3 DNA sequence: TGCAGTGCTAGAGGCCTGACAGGAGAATATGGCTACACCTTC.

This clonotype was seen more than once but under ten times. The chain carries TRBV29-1 and TRBJ2-1; 12 nucleotides line up with TRBD2. The CDR3 is 15 residues long. The germline V gene has CDR1 SQVTM and CDR2 ANQGSEA. V lost 5 bases and J lost 2; bases outside the gene matches: 4. Written as DNA, the CDR3 is TGCAGCGTTCCTAGCGGGGGGGCAACCTACAATGAGCAGTTCTTC. It is translated as CSVPSGGATYNEQFF.

This clonotype was seen many times. The chain is built from TRBV27 and TRBJ2-1; TRBD2 aligns across 10 bases. This CDR3 has 16 amino acids. The germline gives CDR1 MNHEY, CDR2 SMNVEV (reference sequence). Germline trimming cut 2 bases from V and 8 bases from J; bases unmatched to any gene: 9. The CDR3: CASSLRVLAGTDEQFF. The CDR3 DNA is TGTGCCAGCAGTTTAAGGGTACTAGCGGGGACGGATGAGCAGTTCTTC.

This clonotype has ten or more counts. The rearrangement uses TRBV12-3 or TRBV12-4 and TRBJ2-5; TRBD2 matches at 9 bases. J was trimmed by 4 bases and V by 6 bases; bases with no gene match: 6. The CDR3 runs 14 residues. The CDR3 here is CASRRAGGGETQYF. CDR3 coding DNA: TGTGCCAGCAGACGAGCGGGGGGTGGAGAGACCCAGTACTTC.

The V and J genes are TRBV6-2 or TRBV6-3 and TRBJ2-3; D tentatively fits TRBD1 or TRBD2 (5 bases each). Germline V gene lookup returns CDR1 MNHEY and CDR2 SVGEGT. Trimming pared 0 bases from V and 8 bases from J, leaving 12 bases between. There are 14 residues in the CDR3. The CDR3 coding sequence is TGTGCCAGCAGTTACTCGATGGCCGGGGCTACGCAGTATTTT. Residues: CASSYSMAGATQYF.

The V gene is TRBV7-9, the J gene TRBJ1-1; D is possibly TRBD1 (5 bases). The CDR3 totals 15 residues. Germline V gene data show CDR1 as SEHNR and CDR2 as FQNEAQ (reference sequence). Trimming shortened V by 2 bases and J by 0 bases, and 10 bases separated the two germline ends. The CDR3 loop reads CASSLTGGVNTEAFF. The CDR3 coding sequence is TGTGCCAGCAGCTTAACGGGGGGTGTGAACACTGAAGCTTTCTTT.

This chain uses TRBV2 with TRBJ1-5; no reliable D call. The CDR3 is made up of 15 amino acids. V was shortened by 2 bases and J by 0 bases, with 8 bases between the two germline ends. Germline V lookup: CDR1 SNHLY, CDR2 FYNNEI. The CDR3 region is CASSEFRNSNQPQHF. The CDR3 DNA follows: TGTGCCAGCAGTGAATTTCGGAATAGCAATCAGCCCCAGCATTTT.

V gene TRBV20-1 combines with J gene TRBJ2-3; 7 bases line up with TRBD1. V shed 6 bases, J shed 6 bases, and the junction held 3 bases outside the gene matches. This CDR3 has 11 amino acids. CDR1 is DFQATT and CDR2 is SNEGSKA in the germline V gene (reference sequence). The chain's CDR3 is CSADREDTQYF. For the CDR3, the DNA is TGCAGTGCCGACAGGGAGGATACGCAGTATTTT.

The table lists this clonotype with a few counts. The chain carries TRBV5-1 and TRBJ2-1; 12 bases fit TRBD2. There are 17 residues in the CDR3. Unmatched junction bases numbered 9, after V lost 1 base and J lost 7 bases. The V gene's germline CDR1 is SGHRS and CDR2 YFSETQ. CDR3 loop: CASSLSPLAGGQNEQFF. The CDR3 DNA is TGCGCCAGCAGCTTGTCCCCACTAGCGGGGGGCCAGAATGAGCAGTTCTTC.

In its sample, this clonotype was seen a few times. V and J are TRBV27 and TRBJ1-5; TRBD1 matches at 8 bases. The J segment lost 5 bases and the V segment lost 0 bases, leaving 9 bases of the junction unmatched. Germline values: CDR1 MNHEY, CDR2 SMNVEV (reference sequence). The CDR3 consists of 17 residues. The CDR3 DNA reads TGTGCCAGCAGTTTATCGGGACAGGTTGAGCTGGATCAGCCCCAGCATTTT. It is translated as CASSLSGQVELDQPQHF.

This clonotype has ten or more counts. This chain uses TRBV12-3 or TRBV12-4 with TRBJ1-1; TRBD1 agrees at 8 bases. The CDR3 is made up of 13 amino acids. V shed 5 bases and J 10 bases; nucleotides not matched to a gene: 9. CDR3 DNA: TGTGCCAGCAGTGTCAGTCAGGGGGCGCGAGCTTTCTTT. This sequence encodes CASSVSQGARAFF.

The CDR3 nucleotides are TGTGCCAGCAGTTACTCCCAGACAACTAATGAAAAACTGTTTTTT. This translates into CASSYSQTTNEKLFF. The rearrangement links TRBV6-5 to TRBJ1-4; D gene unclear. This CDR3 has 15 residues. Germline CDR1 reads MNHEY; CDR2 reads SVGAGI. V lost 0 bases, J lost 0 bases, and 5 bases lay in between.

Worth noting for this clonotype: The junction departs from germline at one end; a sequencing error may be responsible. The rearrangement joins TRBV20-1 to TRBJ2-7, with TRBD2 identical over 8 bases. Germline V lookup: CDR1 DFQATT, CDR2 SNEGSKA (reference sequence). This CDR3 region has 14 residues. CDR3: CSARGASGSSEQYF. DNA of the CDR3: TGCAGTGCTAGGGGGGCTAGCGGGTCCTCCGAGCAGTACTTC.